This TCR beta chain was identified in a study of somatic mutations in cytotoxic T cells in rheumatoid arthritis. Study-level background: Nearly 100% purity was obtained when some V beta antibody-stained T-cell populations were flow-sorted; these included V beta1+ cells sequenced for TCRB. Overall study findings and caveats: Levels of CD8+ T-cell clonality in rheumatoid arthritis patients were statistically indistinguishable from those seen in age-matched healthy controls, with no significant difference. A largest CD8+ clone above 20% of CD8+ cells occurred in about an eighth of the roughly 65 patients.

Only in-frame clones appear in the TCRdb table, and some are missing; sequencing was by immunoSEQ multiplex PCR. The sample carries some 10,000 clones, 89% recorded once. This clone was seen a single time. Its target is not known. The V end lost 1 base, the J end lost 6 bases, and 19 bases lay between the germline ends. Germline V gives CDR1 LNHDA, CDR2 SQIVND (reference sequence). The CDR3 totals 17 residues. Positive selection using magnetic beads isolated the CD4+ and CD8+ cells (purity was checked by flow cytometry). Specimen: CD4+ T cells sorted from blood. This receptor was obtained from a woman aged 18-29 years with rheumatoid arthritis. The V call is TRBV19, the J call TRBJ2-1, with D possibly being TRBD2 (6 bases). The CDR3 sequence is CASSIGRGPASSNEQFF. The CDR3 bases are TGTGCCAGTAGTATAGGGAGGGGACCCGCTAGTAGCAATGAGCAGTTCTTC.